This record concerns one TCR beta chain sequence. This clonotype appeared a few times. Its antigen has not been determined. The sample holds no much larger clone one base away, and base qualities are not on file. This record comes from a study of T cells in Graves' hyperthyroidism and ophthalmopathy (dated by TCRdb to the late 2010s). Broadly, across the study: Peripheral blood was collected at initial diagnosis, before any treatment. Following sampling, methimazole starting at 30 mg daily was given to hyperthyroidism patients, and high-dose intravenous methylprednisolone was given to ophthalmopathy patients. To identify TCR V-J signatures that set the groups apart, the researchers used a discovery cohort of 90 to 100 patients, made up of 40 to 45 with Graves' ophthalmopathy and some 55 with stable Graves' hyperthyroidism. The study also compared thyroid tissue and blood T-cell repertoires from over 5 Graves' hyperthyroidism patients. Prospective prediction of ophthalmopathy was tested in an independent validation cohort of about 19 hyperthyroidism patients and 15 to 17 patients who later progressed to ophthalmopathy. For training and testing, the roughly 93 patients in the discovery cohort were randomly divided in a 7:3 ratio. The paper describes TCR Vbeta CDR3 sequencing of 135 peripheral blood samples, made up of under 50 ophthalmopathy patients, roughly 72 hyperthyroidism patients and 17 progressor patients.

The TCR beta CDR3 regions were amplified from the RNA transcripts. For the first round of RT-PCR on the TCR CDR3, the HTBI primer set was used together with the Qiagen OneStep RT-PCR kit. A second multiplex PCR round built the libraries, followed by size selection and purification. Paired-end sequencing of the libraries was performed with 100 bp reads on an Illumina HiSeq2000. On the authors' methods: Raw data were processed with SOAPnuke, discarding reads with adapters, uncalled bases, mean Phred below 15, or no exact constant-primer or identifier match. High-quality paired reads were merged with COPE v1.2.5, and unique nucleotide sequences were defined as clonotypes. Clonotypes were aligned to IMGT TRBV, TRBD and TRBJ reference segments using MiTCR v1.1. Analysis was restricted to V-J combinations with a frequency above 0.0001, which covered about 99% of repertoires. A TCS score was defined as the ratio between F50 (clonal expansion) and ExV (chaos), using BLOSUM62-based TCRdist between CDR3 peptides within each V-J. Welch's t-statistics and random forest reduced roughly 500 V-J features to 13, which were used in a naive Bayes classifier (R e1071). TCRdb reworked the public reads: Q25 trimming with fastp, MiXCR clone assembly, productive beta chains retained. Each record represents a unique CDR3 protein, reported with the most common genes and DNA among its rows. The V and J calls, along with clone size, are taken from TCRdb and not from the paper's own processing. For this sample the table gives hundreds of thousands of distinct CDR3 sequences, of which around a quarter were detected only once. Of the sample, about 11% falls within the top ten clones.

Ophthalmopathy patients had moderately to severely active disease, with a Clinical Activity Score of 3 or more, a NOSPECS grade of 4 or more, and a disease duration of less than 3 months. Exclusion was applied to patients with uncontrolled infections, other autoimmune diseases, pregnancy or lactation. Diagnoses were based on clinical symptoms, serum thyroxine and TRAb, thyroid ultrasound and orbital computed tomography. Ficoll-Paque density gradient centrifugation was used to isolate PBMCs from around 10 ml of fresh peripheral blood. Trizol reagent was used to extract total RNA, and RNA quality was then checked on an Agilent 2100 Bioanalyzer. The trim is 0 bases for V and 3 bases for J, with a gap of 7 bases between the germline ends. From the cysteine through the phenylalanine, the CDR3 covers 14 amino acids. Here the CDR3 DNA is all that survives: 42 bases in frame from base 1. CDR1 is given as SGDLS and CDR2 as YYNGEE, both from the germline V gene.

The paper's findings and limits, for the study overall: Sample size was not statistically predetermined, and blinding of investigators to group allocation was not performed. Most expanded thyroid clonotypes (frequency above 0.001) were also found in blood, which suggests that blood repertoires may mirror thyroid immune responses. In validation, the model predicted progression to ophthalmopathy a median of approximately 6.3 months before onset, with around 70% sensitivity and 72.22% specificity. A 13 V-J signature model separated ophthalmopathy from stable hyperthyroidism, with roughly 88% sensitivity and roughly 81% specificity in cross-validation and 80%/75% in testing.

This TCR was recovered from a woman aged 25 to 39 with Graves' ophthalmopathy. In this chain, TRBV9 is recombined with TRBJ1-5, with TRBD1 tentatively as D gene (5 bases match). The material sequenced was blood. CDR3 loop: CASSVEGVNQPQHF. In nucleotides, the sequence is TGTGCCAGCAGCGTAGAAGGGGTCAATCAGCCCCAGCATTTT.